These 21 T cell receptor beta chains originate from one sample sequenced in a study of regulatory T cells in long-lasting Graves disease. The authors built TCR beta libraries using iRepertoire HTBI primers and Arm-PCR of CDR3 regions. TCRdb recomputed calls from the multiplex PCR reads with MiXCR, one row per CDR3 protein. The sample has about 540,000 distinct CDR3 sequences; approximately 13% are singletons. Time point noted: newly diagnosed GD, antithyroid drugs for less than 3 months. Making the TCR library involved RNA that had been extracted from PBMCs. This sample was shared with a second study, whose subject was T cells in Graves' hyperthyroidism and ophthalmopathy.

The sequences come from peripheral blood mononuclear cells (PBMCs), collected at new diagnosis, from a patient treated with antithyroid drugs. These receptors came from a man aged 25-45 years with Graves disease.

The V call is TRBV3-1, the J call TRBJ2-5, with 10 positions matching TRBD2. From germline, CDR1 is LGHDT and CDR2 YNNKEL (reference sequence). CDR3 length equals 15 residues. The trim removed 6 bases at V and 0 bases at J, leaving 4 bases unmatched. CDR3 coding DNA: TGTGCCAGCAGTCGGACTAGCGGATACCAAGAGACCCAGTACTTC. This sequence encodes CASSRTSGYQETQYF.

The V and J genes are TRBV19 and TRBJ2-1; 9 nucleotides align to TRBD2. The V segment lost 6 bases and the J segment 5 bases; nucleotides outside the gene matches: 11. The CDR3 contains 16 residues. Germline V lookup: CDR1 LNHDA, CDR2 SQIVND (reference sequence). CDR3 sequence: CASRPVRAGGNNEQFF. The CDR3, as DNA: TGTGCCAGTAGACCCGTAAGAGCGGGAGGTAACAATGAGCAGTTCTTC.

This clonotype appeared once. The chain combines TRBV9 with TRBJ2-5; TRBD1 matches 10 bases. The CDR3 has 16 residues. Germline CDR1 reads SGDLS; CDR2 reads YYNGEE. After removal of 2 bases from V and 1 base from J, the junction contained 5 bases not matched to a gene. The CDR3 DNA reads TGTGCCAGCAGCGTGGGGGACAGGGGTTTCCAAGAGACCCAGTACTTC. Residues: CASSVGDRGFQETQYF.

The chain links TRBV29-1 to TRBJ2-2, with D perhaps TRBD2 (6 bases). There are 16 residues in the CDR3. V lost 5 bases and J 0 bases, leaving 16 bases between the germline ends. Germline lookup yields CDR1 SQVTM and CDR2 ANQGSEA. CDR3 residues: CSVRGGDASNTGELFF. The CDR3 region has the DNA TGCAGCGTTCGAGGCGGGGACGCATCGAACACCGGGGAGCTGTTTTTT.

This clonotype was recorded at least ten times. The V and J genes are TRBV2 and TRBJ1-6, with no clear D. The ends were cut back, 4 bases at V and 6 bases at J, with 7 bases in the middle. CDR3 length equals 13 residues. Looked up from germline, CDR1 is SNHLY and CDR2 is FYNNEI. The CDR3 protein is CASSGSFNSPLHF. The CDR3 DNA reads as TGTGCCAGCAGTGGCAGCTTTAATTCACCCCTCCACTTT.

The rearrangement uses TRBV19 and TRBJ2-3, with D unclear. Germline V gene lookup returns CDR1 LNHDA and CDR2 SQIVND (reference sequence). V lost 7 bases and J 1 base, leaving 12 bases between the germline ends. The CDR3 has 14 residues. This chain's CDR3 is CASTPGPGTDTQYF. The DNA of the CDR3 is TGTGCCAGTACCCCCGGACCCGGCACAGATACGCAGTATTTT.

This clonotype occurred many times. This chain uses TRBV29-1 with TRBJ2-3, with TRBD2 matching over 11 bases. Germline CDR1 reads SQVTM; CDR2 reads ANQGSEA. The CDR3 is made up of 14 amino acids. The ends lost 8 bases at V and 4 bases at J; junction bases unmatched: 8. CDR3 sequence reads: CSFIAGGRSDTQYF. The CDR3 DNA is TGCAGCTTCATAGCGGGAGGGCGCTCAGATACGCAGTATTTT.

This clonotype was observed at least ten times. J is TRBJ2-1 and V is TRBV20-1; D may be TRBD2 (6 bases). The CDR3 is made up of 16 amino acids. Between the trimmed V and J ends, which lost 3 bases and 8 bases, there was a span of 23 bases. Germline CDR1 and CDR2: DFQATT and SNEGSKA (reference sequence). The DNA for the CDR3 is TGCAGTGCTAGCAACGGACTAAGCGGGTCCTTTCATGAGCAGTTCTTC. Amino acid sequence: CSASNGLSGSFHEQFF.

The gene calls are TRBV11-2 and TRBJ2-7; D may match TRBD1 or TRBD2 (5 bases each). The CDR3 contains 16 residues. The germline V gene has CDR1 SGHAT and CDR2 FQNNGV. V was pared by 7 bases and J by 3 bases, with 22 bases between. The CDR3 here is CASNVRSWQRGYEQYF. The CDR3 region has the DNA TGTGCCAGCAACGTTCGGTCCTGGCAGAGGGGCTACGAGCAGTACTTC.

This clonotype was seen repeatedly, ten times or more. The J gene is TRBJ2-3, the V gene TRBV20-1, with D unclear. Trimming removed 2 bases at V and 2 bases at J, with 8 bases between. The CDR3 totals 13 residues. Germline V gene sequence: CDR1 DFQATT, CDR2 SNEGSKA (reference sequence). CDR3 in amino acids: CSARRALTDTQYF. In DNA, the CDR3 is TGCAGTGCTAGAAGGGCCCTCACAGATACGCAGTATTTT.

This clonotype was found a few times. The chain couples TRBV6-2 or TRBV6-3 to TRBJ1-2; TRBD1 matches 11 bases. The V segment lost 2 bases and the J segment 7 bases; nucleotides outside the gene matches: 6. The CDR3 runs to 15 residues. Germline CDR1 MNHEY, CDR2 SVGEGT. This chain's CDR3 is CASSYTGQGVSGYTF. CDR3 nucleotide sequence: TGTGCCAGCAGTTACACGGGACAGGGGGTTAGTGGCTACACCTTC.

This clonotype was picked up many times. The chain couples TRBV7-2 to TRBJ1-2; D is unresolved. In germline, CDR1 is SGHTA, CDR2 FQGNSA. This CDR3 is built from 15 residues. V was clipped by 4 bases and J by 7 bases, with 19 bases between them. The CDR3 coding sequence is TGTGCCAGCAGCTCCCGAACGATCACTCGGGGTGGCTACACCTTC. As protein: CASSSRTITRGGYTF.

This clonotype occurred a few times. The V gene is TRBV5-1, the J gene TRBJ1-6; D is undetermined. Germline CDR1 SGHRS, CDR2 YFSETQ. The V end was cut by 2 bases, the J end by 7 bases, with 10 bases between. The CDR3 runs to 14 residues. DNA of the CDR3: TGCGCCAGCAGCTTCACACCGTCCAATTCACCCCTCCACTTT. Its translation is CASSFTPSNSPLHF.

There are many counts of this clonotype. The genes are TRBV5-1 and TRBJ1-4; D is undetermined. CDR1 and CDR2 from the germline V gene are SGHRS and YFSETQ. Trimming shortened V by 0 bases and J by 4 bases, and 7 bases separated the two germline ends. This CDR3 region has 14 residues. As DNA, the CDR3 is TGCGCCAGCAGCTTGGGGCAGGTTAATGAAAAACTGTTTTTT. Residues: CASSLGQVNEKLFF.

The chain employs TRBV9 and TRBJ2-1, with D unresolved. The CDR3 consists of 14 residues. V lost 4 bases to trimming and J lost 2 bases, with 10 bases between them. CDR1 and CDR2 from the germline V gene are SGDLS and YYNGEE. The chain's CDR3 is CASSPWVPYNEQFF. The CDR3 coding sequence is TGTGCCAGCAGCCCCTGGGTCCCCTACAATGAGCAGTTCTTC.

This clonotype was recorded a few times. V and J are TRBV20-1 and TRBJ2-3; 10 bases are shared with TRBD2. Germline V gives CDR1 DFQATT, CDR2 SNEGSKA (reference sequence). The CDR3 extends over 15 amino acids. V shed 6 bases, J shed 2 bases, and the junction held 8 bases outside the gene matches. CDR3 DNA: TGCAGTGCGGATGGGACTAGCGCTGACACAGATACGCAGTATTTT. Its translation is CSADGTSADTDTQYF.

The chain carries TRBV5-1 and TRBJ1-1; D not resolved. Between the trimmed V and J ends, which lost 4 bases and 4 bases, there was a span of 11 bases. The germline CDR1 and CDR2 sequences are SGHRS and YFSETQ. This CDR3 has 13 amino acids. The CDR3 sequence: CASSAQRGTEAFF. The CDR3 DNA is TGCGCCAGCAGCGCTCAGCGGGGCACTGAAGCTTTCTTT.

V gene TRBV29-1 combines with J gene TRBJ2-1, with 8 bases lining up with TRBD2. V gave up 5 bases and J gave up 12 bases; unmatched junction bases: 6. This CDR3 has 11 amino acids. Per the germline V gene, CDR1 is SQVTM and CDR2 is ANQGSEA. CDR3 loop: CSVREGGGQFF. The CDR3 nucleotides are TGCAGCGTTCGGGAGGGGGGTGGGCAGTTCTTC.

This clonotype was detected ten times or more. This sequence joins TRBV12-3 or TRBV12-4 and TRBJ2-2; 9 bases line up with TRBD1. This CDR3 contains 14 residues. The junction had 4 bases not matched to a gene; V was cut back by 8 bases and J by 3 bases. CDR3 protein: CASLGQGHTGELFF. As DNA, the CDR3 is TGTGCCAGCCTTGGACAGGGGCACACCGGGGAGCTGTTTTTT.

This clonotype was seen repeatedly, ten times or more. The chain couples TRBV29-1 to TRBJ2-3, with 7 nucleotides matching TRBD2. Trimming took 1 base from V and 1 from J; bases not matched to a gene: 17. This CDR3 contains 19 residues. In germline, CDR1 is SQVTM, CDR2 ANQGSEA. The CDR3 nucleotides read TGCAGCGTTGAAGGGTTCAGGACTAGGTCCCCCTCTGGCACAGATACGCAGTATTTT. Translation: CSVEGFRTRSPSGTDTQYF.

This clonotype was seen repeatedly, ten times or more. The rearrangement uses TRBV12-3 or TRBV12-4 and TRBJ1-2, with D tentatively TRBD1 (5 bases). The CDR3 covers 15 residues. V lost 4 bases and J lost 2, with 14 bases in between. The CDR3 is CASSSLSGTNYGYTF. Here the CDR3 DNA reads TGTGCCAGCAGTTCTCTCTCGGGGACGAACTATGGCTACACCTTC.